This TCR beta chain came from a study of T cells in Graves' hyperthyroidism and ophthalmopathy (dated by TCRdb to the late 2010s). For the study in its entirety: Peripheral blood samples were taken at the time of initial diagnosis, prior to any treatment. To identify distinguishing TCR V-J signatures, a discovery cohort of 90 to 100 patients was used, comprising approximately 40 with Graves' ophthalmopathy and 55 to 65 with stable Graves' hyperthyroidism. Prospective prediction of ophthalmopathy was tested in an independent validation cohort of 18 to 20 hyperthyroidism patients and 17 patients who later progressed to ophthalmopathy. The paper describes TCR Vbeta CDR3 sequencing of some 130 peripheral blood samples, made up of fewer than 50 ophthalmopathy patients, around 78 hyperthyroidism patients and 17 progressor patients. The study also compared thyroid tissue and blood T-cell repertoires from five or six Graves' hyperthyroidism patients. The 85 to 100 discovery patients were randomly split 7:3 into training and test sets. After sampling, hyperthyroidism patients received methimazole starting at 30 mg daily, and ophthalmopathy patients received high-dose intravenous methylprednisolone.

This clonotype appeared a few times. Its antigen is currently not known. Base qualities are not provided; no much larger clone lies one nucleotide away. There are 12 amino acids in the CDR3, from cysteine to phenylalanine inclusive. Of the read, only the CDR3 DNA is kept; its 36 bases are in frame from base 1. As encoded in the germline V gene (reference sequence), CDR1 is PRHDT while CDR2 is FYEKMQ. V and J are trimmed by 4 bases and 10 bases, and the gene matches miss 3 bases of the junction. What the work shows at the level of the full study, not this receptor alone: A 13 V-J signature model separated ophthalmopathy from stable hyperthyroidism, with 87.88% sensitivity and approximately 81% specificity in cross-validation and 80%/75% in testing. Sample size was not statistically predetermined, and blinding of investigators to group allocation was not performed. Most expanded thyroid clonotypes (frequency above 0.001) were also found in blood, which suggests that blood repertoires may mirror thyroid immune responses. In validation, the model predicted progression to ophthalmopathy a median of 6.5 months before onset, with 70% to 71% sensitivity and roughly 77% specificity.

Amplification of TCR beta CDR3 regions was carried out from RNA transcripts. For the first round of RT-PCR on the TCR CDR3, the HTBI primer set was used together with the Qiagen OneStep RT-PCR kit. A second multiplex PCR round built the libraries, followed by size selection and purification. Libraries were sequenced paired-end with 100 bp reads on an Illumina HiSeq2000. Regarding the original processing steps: Raw data were processed with SOAPnuke, discarding reads with adapters, uncalled bases, mean Phred below 15, or no exact constant-primer or identifier match. High-quality paired reads were merged with COPE v1.2.5, and unique nucleotide sequences were defined as clonotypes. MiTCR v1.1 was used to align clonotypes to the IMGT TRBV, TRBD and TRBJ reference segments. Analysis was restricted to V-J combinations with a frequency above 0.0001, which covered approximately 99% of repertoires. The TCS score was defined as F50 (clonal expansion) divided by E x V (chaos), with BLOSUM62-based TCRdist calculated between CDR3 peptides within each V-J. Welch's t-statistics and random forest reduced 500 to 650 V-J features to roughly 13, which were used in a naive Bayes classifier (R e1071). TCRdb itself trimmed the public reads at Q25 with fastp, ran MiXCR and retained productive beta chains. Rows are unified per CDR3 protein, each entry keeping the most common DNA and genes. These V and J calls rely on TCRdb rather than the paper's analysis. The sample table holds 600,000 or so distinct CDR3 sequences, of which 14% were seen once. Together, the top ten hold about 7% of the sample.

Ophthalmopathy patients had moderately to severely active disease, Clinical Activity Score of at least 3, NOSPECS grade of at least 4, and duration under 3 months. Exclusion was applied to patients with uncontrolled infections, other autoimmune diseases, pregnancy or lactation. Clinical symptoms, serum thyroxine and TRAb, thyroid ultrasound, and orbital computed tomography formed the basis for the diagnoses. Ficoll-Paque density gradient centrifugation was used to isolate PBMCs from under 11 ml of fresh peripheral blood. Trizol reagent was used to extract total RNA, and RNA quality was then checked on an Agilent 2100 Bioanalyzer.

Sequenced material: blood. Rearrangement joined TRBV13 to TRBJ2-2; 7 of the junction bases match TRBD2. The TCR sequence derives from a woman between 18 and 30 years old with Graves' ophthalmopathy. The base sequence is TGTGCCAGCAGCTCCGGGACTACGGAGCTGTTTTTT. Its coded protein is CASSSGTTELFF.